One sample yielded the 10 T cell receptor beta chains listed below, sequenced in a study of regulatory T cells in long-lasting Graves disease. The sample's time point: persistent/refractory GD, antithyroid drugs over 5 years with positive TRAb. PBMC RNA was the source of the TCR library. Through Arm-PCR of CDR3 regions and iRepertoire HTBI primers, TCR beta libraries were built. TCRdb used MiXCR to reprocess the multiplex PCR reads, holding one entry per CDR3 protein. The sample yields 600,000 to 850,000 distinct CDR3 sequences, roughly 30% seen once. Specimen: peripheral blood mononuclear cells (PBMCs), collected when the disease was refractory, from a patient treated with antithyroid drugs. Receptors were obtained from a female donor with Graves disease.

The CDR3 sequence: CASGYGENTEAFF. CDR3 DNA: TGTGCCAGCGGGTACGGAGAAAACACTGAAGCTTTCTTT. V gene TRBV27 combines with J gene TRBJ1-1; D is ambiguous. CDR3 length: 13 amino acids. CDR1 and CDR2 from the germline V gene are MNHEY and SMNVEV (reference sequence). The germline V and J ends were trimmed by 8 bases and 2 bases, with 12 bases remaining between them.

This clonotype occurred a few times. The chain carries TRBV28 and TRBJ2-1, with 9 nucleotides matching TRBD2. Germline values: CDR1 MDHEN, CDR2 SYDVKM. V dropped 5 bases and J dropped 7; count of bases not matched to a gene: 12. This CDR3 contains 16 residues. This chain's CDR3 is CASSGSGLASWNEQFF. The DNA of the CDR3 is TGTGCCAGCAGTGGGTCTGGACTAGCGAGCTGGAATGAGCAGTTCTTC.

This clonotype was detected once. The chain is built from TRBV6-5 and TRBJ2-3; D is unclear. The CDR3 is 14 amino acids. With 2 bases removed from V and 1 base from J, the gap between germline ends came to 7 bases. The V gene's germline CDR1 is MNHEY and CDR2 SVGAGI. The CDR3 region has the DNA TGTGCCAGCAGTTACCAGATACGCACAGATACGCAGTATTTT. This codes for CASSYQIRTDTQYF.

A few counts support this clonotype. The CDR3 spells CASSLTALRGYTF. CDR3 coding DNA: TGTGCCAGCAGCCTCACAGCGTTGCGTGGCTACACCTTC. The chain uses TRBV6-1 and TRBJ1-2; D is unclear. Germline CDR1 and CDR2: MNHNS and SASEGT. The length of the CDR3 is 13 residues. V lost 6 bases and J lost 7, with 15 bases in between.

The CDR3 DNA reads as TGCAGTGCAAAATCTAGCGGGATTTCCTACAATGAGCAGTTCTTC. This codes for CSAKSSGISYNEQFF. V usage is TRBV20-1 and J usage is TRBJ2-1; 9 bases line up with TRBD2. Germline trimming cut 6 bases from V and 1 base from J; bases unmatched to any gene: 7. Germline CDR1 is DFQATT and CDR2 is SNEGSKA (reference sequence). The CDR3 loop spans 15 amino acids.

The chain combines TRBV19 with TRBJ1-1, with TRBD1 matching over 7 bases. Germline V gene data show CDR1 as LNHDA and CDR2 as SQIVND (reference sequence). The CDR3 has 14 residues. The V gene end was trimmed by 9 bases and the J gene end by 1 base; junction bases not matched to a gene: 8. CDR3 region: CASRSDRRNTEAFF. In DNA, the CDR3 is TGTGCCAGCCGATCGGACAGGAGGAACACTGAAGCTTTCTTT.

The chain carries TRBV6-9 and TRBJ2-7; 11 nucleotides line up with TRBD2. The CDR3 extends over 17 amino acids. The germline V gene encodes CDR1 MNHGY and CDR2 SVAAGI. With V trimmed by 3 bases and J by 2 bases, 9 bases remained unmatched. The CDR3 region is CASSYAVAGGRAYEQYF. Written as DNA, the CDR3 is TGTGCCAGCAGTTACGCGGTAGCGGGAGGGAGGGCCTACGAGCAGTACTTC.

This clonotype was picked up one time. The V call is TRBV5-1, the J call TRBJ2-5; TRBD2 matches 7 bases. The CDR3 consists of 14 residues. Trimming at V came to 3 bases and at J to 4 bases, leaving 6 bases not matched to a gene. Germline V CDR1 and CDR2: SGHRS, YFSETQ. The CDR3 DNA follows: TGCGCCAGCAGCTCCCCCAGCGGGGCAGAGACCCAGTACTTC. It codes for CASSSPSGAETQYF.

This clonotype was detected once. The CDR3 end shows no conserved phenylalanine or tryptophan, and so a read error is likely. This sequence joins TRBV20-1 and TRBJ1-2; 8 bases match TRBD1. After removal of 6 bases from V and 5 bases from J, the junction contained 8 bases not matched to a gene. This CDR3 spans 13 amino acids. The germline V gene encodes CDR1 DFQATT and CDR2 SNEGSKA (reference sequence). CDR3 DNA sequence: TGCAGTGCAACGGGACAGGAACCTTATGGCTACACCCTC. Amino acids: CSATGQEPYGYTL.

This clonotype was seen once. The rearrangement links TRBV11-2 to TRBJ2-7; D call uncertain. The CDR3 is 16 amino acids. Trimming cost V 0 bases and J 4 bases, with 16 bases left between them. CDR1 is SGHAT, CDR2 FQNNGV, per germline. The CDR3 is CASSLDVKNLTYEQYF. The CDR3 DNA reads TGTGCCAGCAGCTTAGATGTGAAGAATCTCACTTACGAGCAGTACTTC.